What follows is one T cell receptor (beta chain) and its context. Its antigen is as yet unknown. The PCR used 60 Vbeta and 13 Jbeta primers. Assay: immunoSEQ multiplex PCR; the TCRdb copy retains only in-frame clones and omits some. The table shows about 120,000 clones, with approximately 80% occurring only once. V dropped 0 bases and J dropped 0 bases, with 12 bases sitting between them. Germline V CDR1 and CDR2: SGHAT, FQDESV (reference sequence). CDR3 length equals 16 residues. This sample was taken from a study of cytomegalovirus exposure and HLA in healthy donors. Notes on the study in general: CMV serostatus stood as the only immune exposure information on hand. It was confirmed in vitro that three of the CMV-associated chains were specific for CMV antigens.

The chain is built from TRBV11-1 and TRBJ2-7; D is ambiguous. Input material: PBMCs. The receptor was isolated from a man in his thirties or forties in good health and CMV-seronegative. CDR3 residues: CASSLAVRSFSYEQYF. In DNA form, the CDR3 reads TGTGCCAGCAGCTTAGCGGTACGGTCCTTCTCCTACGAGCAGTACTTC. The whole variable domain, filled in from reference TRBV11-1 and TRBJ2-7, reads EAEVAQSPRYKITEKSQAVAFWCDPISGHATLYWYRQILGQGPELLVQFQDESVVDDSQLPKDRFSAERLKGVDSTLKIQPAELGDSAMYLCASSLAVRSFSYEQYFGPGTRLTVT.